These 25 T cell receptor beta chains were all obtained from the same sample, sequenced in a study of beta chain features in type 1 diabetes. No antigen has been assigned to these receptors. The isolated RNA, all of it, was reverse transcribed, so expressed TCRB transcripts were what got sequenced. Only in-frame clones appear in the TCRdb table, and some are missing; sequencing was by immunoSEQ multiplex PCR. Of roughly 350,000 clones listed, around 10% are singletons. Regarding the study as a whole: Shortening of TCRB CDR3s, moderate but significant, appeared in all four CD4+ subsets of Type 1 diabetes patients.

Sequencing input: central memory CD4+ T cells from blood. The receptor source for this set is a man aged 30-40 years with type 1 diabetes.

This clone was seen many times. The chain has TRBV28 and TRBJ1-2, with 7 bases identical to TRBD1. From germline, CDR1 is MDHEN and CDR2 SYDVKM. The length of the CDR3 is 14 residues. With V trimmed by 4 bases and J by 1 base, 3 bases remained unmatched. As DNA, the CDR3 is TGTGCCAGCAGTTACAGGGGCAGTAACTATGGCTACACCTTC. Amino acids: CASSYRGSNYGYTF.

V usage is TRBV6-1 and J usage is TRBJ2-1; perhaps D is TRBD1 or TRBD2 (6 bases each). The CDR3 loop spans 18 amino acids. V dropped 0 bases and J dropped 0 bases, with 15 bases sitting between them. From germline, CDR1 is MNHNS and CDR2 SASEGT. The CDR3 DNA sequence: TGTGCCAGCAGTGAAGCACGAGGGGGAGGCGGCTCCTACAATGAGCAGTTCTTC. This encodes CASSEARGGGGSYNEQFF.

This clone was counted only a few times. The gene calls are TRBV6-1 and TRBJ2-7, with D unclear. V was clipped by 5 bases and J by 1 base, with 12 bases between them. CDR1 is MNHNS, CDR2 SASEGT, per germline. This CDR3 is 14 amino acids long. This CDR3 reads CASSQTVTSYEQYF. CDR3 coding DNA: TGTGCCAGCAGTCAGACCGTGACTTCCTACGAGCAGTACTTC.

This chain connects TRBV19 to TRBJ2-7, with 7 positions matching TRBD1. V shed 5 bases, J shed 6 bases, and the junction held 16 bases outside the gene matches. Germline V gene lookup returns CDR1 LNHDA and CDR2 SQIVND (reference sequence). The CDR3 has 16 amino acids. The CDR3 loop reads CASSSSTGPVRREQYF. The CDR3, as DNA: TGTGCCAGTAGTTCTTCGACAGGGCCGGTCCGGCGCGAGCAGTACTTC.

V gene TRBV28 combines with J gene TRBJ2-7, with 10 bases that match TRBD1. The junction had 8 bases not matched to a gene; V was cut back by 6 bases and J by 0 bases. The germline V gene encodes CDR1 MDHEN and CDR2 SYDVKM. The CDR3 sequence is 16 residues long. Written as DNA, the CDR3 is TGTGCCAGCAGACCAGCTGGGACAGGGGCCTCCTACGAGCAGTACTTC. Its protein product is CASRPAGTGASYEQYF. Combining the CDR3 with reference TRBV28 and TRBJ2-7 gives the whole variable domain DVKVTQSSRYLVKRTGEKVFLECVQDMDHENMFWYRQDPGLGLRLIYFSYDVKMKEKGDIPEGYSVSREKKERFSLILESASTNQTSMYLCASRPAGTGASYEQYFGPGTRLTVT.

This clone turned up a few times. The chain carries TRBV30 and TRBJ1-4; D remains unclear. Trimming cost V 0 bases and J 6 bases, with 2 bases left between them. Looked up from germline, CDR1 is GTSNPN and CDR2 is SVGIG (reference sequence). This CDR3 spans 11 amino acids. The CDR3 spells CAWSVDEKLFF. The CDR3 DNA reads TGTGCCTGGAGTGTCGATGAAAAACTGTTTTTT. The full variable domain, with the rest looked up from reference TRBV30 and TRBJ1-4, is SQTIHQWPATLVQPVGSPLSLECTVEGTSNPNLYWYRQAAGRGLQLLFYSVGIGQISSEVPQNLSASRPQDRQFILSSKKLLLSDSGFYLCAWSVDEKLFFGSGTQLSVL.

The CDR3 coding sequence is TGCGCCAGCAGCCAAGCAGGACCGGCGGCTGATGGCTACACCTTC. It specifies CASSQAGPAADGYTF. V usage is TRBV4-1 and J usage is TRBJ1-2; D gene ambiguous. V was cut by 1 base and J by 6 bases, with 15 bases left in between. This CDR3 region has 15 residues. The germline CDR1 and CDR2 sequences are MGHRA and YSYEKL.

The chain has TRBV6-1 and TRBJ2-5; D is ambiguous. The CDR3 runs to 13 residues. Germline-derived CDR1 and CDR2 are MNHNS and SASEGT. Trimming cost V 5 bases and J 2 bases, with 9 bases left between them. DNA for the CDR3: TGTGCCAGCAGTTATTCGGTACAAGAGACCCAGTACTTC. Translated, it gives CASSYSVQETQYF.

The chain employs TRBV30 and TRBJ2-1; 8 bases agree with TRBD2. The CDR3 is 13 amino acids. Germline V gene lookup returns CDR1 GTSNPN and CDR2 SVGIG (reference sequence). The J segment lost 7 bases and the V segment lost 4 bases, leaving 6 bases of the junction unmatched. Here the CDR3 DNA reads TGTGCCTGGAATTTCGGGAGGGTAAATGAGCAGTTCTTC. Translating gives CAWNFGRVNEQFF.

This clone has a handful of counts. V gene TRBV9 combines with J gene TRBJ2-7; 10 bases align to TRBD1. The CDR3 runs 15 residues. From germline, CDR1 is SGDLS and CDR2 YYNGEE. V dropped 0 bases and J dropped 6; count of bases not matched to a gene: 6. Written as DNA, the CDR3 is TGTGCCAGCAGCGTAGGGCGACAGGGGGCTGGCGAGCAGTACTTC. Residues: CASSVGRQGAGEQYF.

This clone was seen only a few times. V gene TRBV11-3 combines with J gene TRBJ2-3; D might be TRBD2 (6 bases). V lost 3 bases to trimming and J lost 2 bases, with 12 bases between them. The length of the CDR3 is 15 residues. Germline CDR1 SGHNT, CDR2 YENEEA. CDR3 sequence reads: CASSFGGFATDTQYF. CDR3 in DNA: TGTGCCAGCAGCTTCGGAGGGTTCGCCACAGATACGCAGTATTTT. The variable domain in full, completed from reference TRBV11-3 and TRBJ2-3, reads EAGVVQSPRYKIIEKKQPVAFWCNPISGHNTLYWYLQNLGQGPELLIRYENEEAVDDSQLPKDRFSAERLKGVDSTLKIQPAELGDSAVYLCASSFGGFATDTQYFGPGTRLTVL.

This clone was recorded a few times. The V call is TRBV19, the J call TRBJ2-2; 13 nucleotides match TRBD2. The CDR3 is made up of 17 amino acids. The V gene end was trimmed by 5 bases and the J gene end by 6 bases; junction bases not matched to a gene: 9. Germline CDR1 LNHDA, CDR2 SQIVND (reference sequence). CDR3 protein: CASSAGLAGLVAGELFF. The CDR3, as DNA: TGTGCCAGTAGTGCGGGACTAGCGGGACTAGTCGCCGGGGAGCTGTTTTTT. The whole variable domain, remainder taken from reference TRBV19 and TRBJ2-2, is DGGITQSPKYLFRKEGQNVTLSCEQNLNHDAMYWYRQDPGQGLRLIYYSQIVNDFQKGDIAEGYSVSREKKESFPLTVTSAQKNPTAFYLCASSAGLAGLVAGELFFGEGSRLTVL.

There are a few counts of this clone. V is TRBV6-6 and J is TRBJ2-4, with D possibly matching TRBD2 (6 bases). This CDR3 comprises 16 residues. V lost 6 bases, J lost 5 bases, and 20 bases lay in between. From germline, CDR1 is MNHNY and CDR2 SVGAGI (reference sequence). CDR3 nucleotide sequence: TGTGCCAGCAGGACCACCTTCACTAGCACCCAAAACATTCAGTACTTC. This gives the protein CASRTTFTSTQNIQYF.

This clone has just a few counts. Here the CDR3 reads CASSQGFGGGELFF. In DNA, the CDR3 is TGCGCCAGCAGCCAAGGGTTCGGGGGTGGGGAGCTGTTTTTT. The rearrangement links TRBV4-3 to TRBJ2-2, with D tentatively TRBD2 (6 bases). The CDR3 has 14 amino acids. Germline V gene lookup returns CDR1 LGHNA and CDR2 YSLEER. Trimming cost V 1 base and J 8 bases, with 11 bases left between them.

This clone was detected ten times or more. As DNA, the CDR3 is TGTGCCAGCAGTGAAGCTCTCGGGGCAGGGGATTCAGATACGCAGTATTTT. Its translation is CASSEALGAGDSDTQYF. The chain joins TRBV2 to TRBJ2-3; possible D gene TRBD1, 6 bases. The CDR3 length is 17 residues. The ends were cut back, 0 bases at V and 4 bases at J, with 17 bases in the middle. The germline V gene has CDR1 SNHLY and CDR2 FYNNEI.

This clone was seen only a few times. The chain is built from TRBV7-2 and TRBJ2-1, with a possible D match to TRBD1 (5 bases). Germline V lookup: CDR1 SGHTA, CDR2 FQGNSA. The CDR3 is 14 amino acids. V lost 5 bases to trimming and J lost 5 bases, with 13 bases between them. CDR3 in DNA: TGTGCCAGCAGCCCAAGACAGCGAAACAATGAGCAGTTCTTC. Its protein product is CASSPRQRNNEQFF. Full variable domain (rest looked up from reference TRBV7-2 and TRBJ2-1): GAGVSQSPSNKVTEKGKDVELRCDPISGHTALYWYRQSLGQGLEFLIYFQGNSAPDKSGLPSDRFSAERTGGSVSTLTIQRTQQEDSAVYLCASSPRQRNNEQFFGPGTRLTVL.

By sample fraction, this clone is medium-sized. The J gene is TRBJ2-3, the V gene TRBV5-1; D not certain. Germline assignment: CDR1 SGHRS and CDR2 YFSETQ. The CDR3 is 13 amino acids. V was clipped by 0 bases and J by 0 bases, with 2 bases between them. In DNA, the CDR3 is TGCGCCAGCAGCTTGGATAGCACAGATACGCAGTATTTT. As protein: CASSLDSTDTQYF.

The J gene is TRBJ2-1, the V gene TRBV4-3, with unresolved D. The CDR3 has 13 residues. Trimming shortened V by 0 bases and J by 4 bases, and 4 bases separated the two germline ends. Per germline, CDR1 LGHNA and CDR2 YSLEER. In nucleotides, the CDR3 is TGCGCCAGCAGCCAAGATCTTTACAATGAGCAGTTCTTC. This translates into CASSQDLYNEQFF.

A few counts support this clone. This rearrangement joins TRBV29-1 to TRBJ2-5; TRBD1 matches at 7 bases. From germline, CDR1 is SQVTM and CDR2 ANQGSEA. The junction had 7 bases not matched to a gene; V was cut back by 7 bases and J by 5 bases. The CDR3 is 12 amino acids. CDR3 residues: CSAKTGTETQYF. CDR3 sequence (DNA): TGCAGCGCGAAGACAGGGACGGAGACCCAGTACTTC.

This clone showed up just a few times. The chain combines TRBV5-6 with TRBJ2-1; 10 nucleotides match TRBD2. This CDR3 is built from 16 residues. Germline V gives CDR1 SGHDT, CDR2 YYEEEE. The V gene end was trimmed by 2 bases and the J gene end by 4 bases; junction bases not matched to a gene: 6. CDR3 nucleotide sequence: TGTGCCAGCAGCTTATTAGCGGGAGGCCAATACAATGAGCAGTTCTTC. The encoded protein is CASSLLAGGQYNEQFF.

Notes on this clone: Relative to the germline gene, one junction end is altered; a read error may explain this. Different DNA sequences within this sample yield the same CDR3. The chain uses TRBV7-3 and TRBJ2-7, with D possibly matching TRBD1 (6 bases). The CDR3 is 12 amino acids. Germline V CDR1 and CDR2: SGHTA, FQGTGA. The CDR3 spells CASSFGEGHPTF. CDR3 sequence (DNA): TGCGCCAGCAGCTTCGGAGAGGGACATCCTACCTTC.

The CDR3 reads CASSLSLALTDTQYF. In nucleotides, the CDR3 is TGCGCCAGCAGCTTAAGTCTGGCGCTCACAGATACGCAGTATTTT. The V call is TRBV5-1, the J call TRBJ2-3; D not certain. CDR3 length: 15 residues. The ends were cut back, 2 bases at V and 2 bases at J, with 12 bases in the middle. CDR1 is SGHRS, CDR2 YFSETQ, per germline.

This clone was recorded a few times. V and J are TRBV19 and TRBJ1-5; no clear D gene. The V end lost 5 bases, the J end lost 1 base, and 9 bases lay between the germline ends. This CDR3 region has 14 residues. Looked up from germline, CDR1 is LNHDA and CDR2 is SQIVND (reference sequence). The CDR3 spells CASSVTASNQPQHF. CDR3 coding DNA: TGTGCCAGTAGTGTTACTGCCAGCAATCAGCCCCAGCATTTT.

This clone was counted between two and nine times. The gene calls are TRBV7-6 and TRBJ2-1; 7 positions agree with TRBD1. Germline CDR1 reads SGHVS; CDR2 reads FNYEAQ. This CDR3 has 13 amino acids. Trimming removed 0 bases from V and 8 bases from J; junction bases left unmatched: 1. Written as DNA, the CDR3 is TGTGCCAGCAGCTTAGCGGGACAGTATGAGCAGTTCTTC. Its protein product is CASSLAGQYEQFF. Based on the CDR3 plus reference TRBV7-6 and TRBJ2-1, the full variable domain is GAGVSQSPRYKVTKRGQDVALRCDPISGHVSLYWYRQALGQGPEFLTYFNYEAQQDKSGLPNDRFSAERPEGSISTLTIQRTEQRDSAMYRCASSLAGQYEQFFGPGTRLTVL.

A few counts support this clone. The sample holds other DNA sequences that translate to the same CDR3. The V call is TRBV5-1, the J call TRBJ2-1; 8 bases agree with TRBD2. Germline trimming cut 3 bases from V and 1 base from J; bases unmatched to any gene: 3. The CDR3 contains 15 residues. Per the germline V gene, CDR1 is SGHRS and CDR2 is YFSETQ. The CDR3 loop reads CASSSSGSSYNEQFF. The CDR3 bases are TGCGCCAGCAGCTCAAGCGGGAGTTCCTACAATGAGCAGTTCTTC. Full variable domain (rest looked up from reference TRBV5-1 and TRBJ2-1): KAGVTQTPRYLIKTRGQQVTLSCSPISGHRSVSWYQQTPGQGLQFLFEYFSETQRNKGNFPGRFSGRQFSNSRSEMNVSTLELGDSALYLCASSSSGSSYNEQFFGPGTRLTVL.